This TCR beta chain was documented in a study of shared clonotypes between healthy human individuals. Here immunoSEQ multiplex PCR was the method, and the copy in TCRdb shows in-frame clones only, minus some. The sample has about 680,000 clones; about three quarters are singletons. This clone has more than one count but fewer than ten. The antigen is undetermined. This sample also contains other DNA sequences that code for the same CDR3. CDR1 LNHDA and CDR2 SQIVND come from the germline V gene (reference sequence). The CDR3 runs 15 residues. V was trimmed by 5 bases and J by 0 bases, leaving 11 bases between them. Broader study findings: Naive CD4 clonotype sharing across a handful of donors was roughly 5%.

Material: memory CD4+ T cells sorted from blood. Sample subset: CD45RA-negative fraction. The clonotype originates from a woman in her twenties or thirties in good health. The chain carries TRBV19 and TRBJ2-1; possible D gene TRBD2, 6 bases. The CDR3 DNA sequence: TGTGCCAGTAGTCGACGGGAGAGCTCCTACAATGAGCAGTTCTTC. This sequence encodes CASSRRESSYNEQFF.